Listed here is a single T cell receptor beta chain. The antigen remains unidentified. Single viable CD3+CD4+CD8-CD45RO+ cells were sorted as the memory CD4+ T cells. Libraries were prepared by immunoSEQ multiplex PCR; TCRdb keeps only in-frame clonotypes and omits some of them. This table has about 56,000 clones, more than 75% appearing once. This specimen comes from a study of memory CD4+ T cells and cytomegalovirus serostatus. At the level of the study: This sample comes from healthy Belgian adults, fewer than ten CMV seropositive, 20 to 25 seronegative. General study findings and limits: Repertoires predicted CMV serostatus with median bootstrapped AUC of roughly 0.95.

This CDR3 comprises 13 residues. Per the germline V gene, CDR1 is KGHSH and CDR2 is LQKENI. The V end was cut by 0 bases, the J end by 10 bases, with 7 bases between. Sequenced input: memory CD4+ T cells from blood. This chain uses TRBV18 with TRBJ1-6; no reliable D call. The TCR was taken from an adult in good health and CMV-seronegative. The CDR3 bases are TGTGCCAGCTCACCACCGTACGAGTCACCCCTCCACTTT. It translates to CASSPPYESPLHF. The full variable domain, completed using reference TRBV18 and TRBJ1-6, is NAGVMQNPRHLVRRRGQEARLRCSPMKGHSHVYWYRQLPEEGLKFMVYLQKENIIDESGMPKERFSAEFPKEGPSILRIQQVVRGDSAAYFCASSPPYESPLHFGNGTRLTVT.